The 27 T cell receptor beta chains in this list originate from one sample, sequenced in a study of technical replicates of blood from a few donors. Produced via immunoSEQ multiplex PCR; TCRdb's table is partial and in-frame only. Of approximately 79,000 clones listed, more than 85% are singletons. The sequencing input was T cells isolated from PBMCs. These TCRs come from a human donor in good health.

The chain combines TRBV29-1 with TRBJ2-3; D unresolved. The germline V and J ends were trimmed by 2 bases and 4 bases, with 10 bases remaining between them. The CDR3 runs 13 residues. Looked up from germline, CDR1 is SQVTM and CDR2 is ANQGSEA. The CDR3: CSVELLGSDTQYF. For the CDR3, the DNA is TGCAGCGTTGAACTTCTGGGCTCAGATACGCAGTATTTT.

The V call is TRBV7-9, the J call TRBJ2-7, with a weak D call TRBD2 (5 bases). Between the trimmed V and J ends, which lost 1 base and 3 bases, there was a span of 16 bases. Germline CDR1 is SEHNR and CDR2 is FQNEAQ (reference sequence). CDR3 length: 16 residues. The CDR3 sequence is CASSLVWAAGNYEQYF. The CDR3 coding sequence is TGTGCCAGCAGCTTAGTATGGGCGGCGGGTAACTACGAGCAGTACTTC.

The chain recombines TRBV4-1 with TRBJ2-2, with 12 bases identical to TRBD1. V trimming: 4 bases; J trimming: 5 bases; junction bases outside the gene matches: 5. Germline CDR1 and CDR2: MGHRA and YSYEKL. This CDR3 contains 16 residues. CDR3 sequence: CASSPGQGARTGELFF. In DNA, the CDR3 is TGCGCCAGCAGCCCGGGACAGGGGGCGCGAACCGGGGAGCTGTTTTTT.

This chain connects TRBV15 to TRBJ1-5; no firm D call. V was cut by 11 bases and J by 3 bases, with 11 bases left in between. CDR3 length: 12 residues. Per germline, CDR1 LNHNV and CDR2 YYDKDF (reference sequence). Here the CDR3 reads CASSNTNQPQHF. The CDR3 region has the DNA TGTGCCTCAAGTAACACCAATCAGCCCCAGCATTTT.

The chain has TRBV6-1 and TRBJ1-1; 7 bases map to TRBD1. The V and J ends lost 6 bases and 4 bases, in that order; junction bases with no gene match: 11. Germline-derived CDR1 and CDR2 are MNHNS and SASEGT. This CDR3 contains 15 residues. Here the CDR3 reads CASRKIRQGPTEAFF. DNA of the CDR3: TGTGCCAGCAGGAAAATCCGACAGGGCCCCACTGAAGCTTTCTTT.

The chain couples TRBV28 to TRBJ1-1; 8 bases are a match to TRBD1. Germline CDR1 is MDHEN and CDR2 is SYDVKM. The CDR3 runs to 15 residues. The junction had 6 bases not matched to a gene; V was cut back by 5 bases and J by 1 base. CDR3 loop: CASSTAGQENTEAFF. CDR3 nucleotides: TGTGCCAGCAGTACCGCGGGACAGGAGAACACTGAAGCTTTCTTT.

The rearrangement joins TRBV28 to TRBJ2-7; TRBD2 matches 8 bases. CDR1 and CDR2 (germline): MDHEN, SYDVKM. J lost 3 bases, V lost 7 bases, and 8 bases had no gene match. The CDR3 contains 14 residues. Written as DNA, the CDR3 is TGTGCCAGCACGTCCAAGCGGGGGCTCTACGAGCAGTACTTC. It specifies CASTSKRGLYEQYF. Combining the CDR3 with reference TRBV28 and TRBJ2-7 gives the whole variable domain DVKVTQSSRYLVKRTGEKVFLECVQDMDHENMFWYRQDPGLGLRLIYFSYDVKMKEKGDIPEGYSVSREKKERFSLILESASTNQTSMYLCASTSKRGLYEQYFGPGTRLTVT.

The rearrangement uses TRBV25-1 and TRBJ2-2; 9 bases match TRBD1. Germline CDR1 reads MGHDK; CDR2 reads SYGVNS. The CDR3 is made up of 16 amino acids. The V and J ends lost 2 bases and 4 bases, in that order; junction bases with no gene match: 5. DNA of the CDR3: TGTGCCAGCAGTGAAATGGGACAGGGCGGCACCGGGGAGCTGTTTTTT. Its translation is CASSEMGQGGTGELFF.

The chain combines TRBV2 with TRBJ1-1; unclear D gene. The CDR3 contains 14 residues. The V end was cut by 2 bases, the J end by 2 bases, with 9 bases between. Germline CDR1 is SNHLY and CDR2 is FYNNEI. The CDR3, as DNA: TGTGCCAGCAGTGAACAGGCTACTAACACTGAAGCTTTCTTT. Translation gives CASSEQATNTEAFF.

The chain recombines TRBV30 with TRBJ1-2; perhaps TRBD1 as D (5 bases). The CDR3 runs 14 residues. The germline V gene has CDR1 GTSNPN and CDR2 SVGIG (reference sequence). Trimming took off 0 bases at V and 4 bases at J, with 12 bases between the two ends. This CDR3 reads CAWSVEGTGYGYTF. The CDR3 DNA reads TGTGCCTGGAGTGTCGAGGGGACTGGCTATGGCTACACCTTC.

The chain joins TRBV6-5 to TRBJ1-2, with D unclear. Trimming took off 2 bases at V and 1 base at J, with 8 bases between the two ends. The CDR3 length is 14 residues. In germline, CDR1 is MNHEY, CDR2 SVGAGI. The DNA for the CDR3 is TGTGCCAGCAGTTACGACACAGATAACTATGGCTACACCTTC. Protein product: CASSYDTDNYGYTF.

The chain is built from TRBV6-5 and TRBJ2-5, with D unresolved. Trimming removed 2 bases at V and 5 bases at J, with 15 bases between. Germline assignment: CDR1 MNHEY and CDR2 SVGAGI. This CDR3 contains 15 residues. Written as DNA, the CDR3 is TGTGCCAGCAGTTACAGCCGGTGGGCATGGGAGACCCAGTACTTC. It encodes CASSYSRWAWETQYF.

The chain combines TRBV29-1 with TRBJ1-1; TRBD1 aligns across 7 bases. Germline values: CDR1 SQVTM, CDR2 ANQGSEA. V lost 4 bases to trimming and J lost 4 bases; unmatched junction nucleotides: 15. The CDR3 spans 16 residues. In DNA, the CDR3 is TGCAGCGTTGGCGGCCGGGACAGATCGGGCGGCACTGAAGCTTTCTTT. Protein product: CSVGGRDRSGGTEAFF. The entire variable domain, with the rest obtained from reference TRBV29-1 and TRBJ1-1, is as follows: SAVISQKPSRDICQRGTSLTIQCQVDSQVTMMFWYRQQPGQSLTLIATANQGSEATYESGFVIDKFPISRPNLTFSTLTVSNMSPEDSSIYLCSVGGRDRSGGTEAFFGQGTRLTVV.

This clone has just one count. The V and J genes are TRBV6-5 and TRBJ1-1; D perhaps matches TRBD1 (5 bases). This CDR3 is built from 15 residues. Germline CDR1 is MNHEY and CDR2 is SVGAGI. Trimming took 0 bases from V and 8 from J, leaving 16 bases between them. CDR3 in amino acids: CASSYSLLASGEAFF. In nucleotides, the CDR3 is TGTGCCAGCAGTTACTCCCTCCTGGCCTCAGGGGAAGCTTTCTTT.

This clone was found once. The CDR3: CASSWASGRVETQYF. CDR3 nucleotides: TGTGCCAGCAGTTGGGCTAGCGGGAGGGTGGAGACCCAGTACTTC. This rearrangement joins TRBV6-5 to TRBJ2-5; 12 bases map to TRBD2. The CDR3 is made up of 15 amino acids. The germline V gene encodes CDR1 MNHEY and CDR2 SVGAGI. J lost 5 bases, V lost 4 bases, and 5 bases had no gene match.

The CDR3 DNA reads TGTGCCGCCTCTCTTGGCACCACAGATACGCAGTATTTT. Protein product: CAASLGTTDTQYF. This chain links TRBV15 with TRBJ2-3; D gene uncertain. The CDR3 runs to 13 residues. Germline CDR1 reads LNHNV; CDR2 reads YYDKDF (reference sequence). Trimming took off 11 bases at V and 2 bases at J, with 14 bases between the two ends.

In this sample, this clone turned up once. J is TRBJ2-1 and V is TRBV19; a weak D match, TRBD1 (6 bases). CDR1 is LNHDA, CDR2 SQIVND, per germline (reference sequence). This CDR3 has 16 residues. Trimming shortened V by 3 bases and J by 2 bases, and 14 bases separated the two germline ends. DNA for the CDR3: TGTGCCAGTAGTATGGCCGGACAGAATACCTACAATGAGCAGTTCTTC. It codes for CASSMAGQNTYNEQFF.

CDR3 bases: TGTGCCAGCAGGGGGACTAGCGGGGAAAACATTCAGTACTTC. Its translation is CASRGTSGENIQYF. This chain links TRBV27 with TRBJ2-4; 13 positions match TRBD2. Per the germline V gene, CDR1 is MNHEY and CDR2 is SMNVEV (reference sequence). This CDR3 has 14 amino acids. With V trimmed by 6 bases and J by 5 bases, 1 base remained unmatched.

The V gene is TRBV7-9, the J gene TRBJ2-3; 7 nucleotides agree with TRBD2. CDR3 size: 15 residues. The germline gives CDR1 SEHNR, CDR2 FQNEAQ (reference sequence). After removal of 5 bases from V and 2 bases from J, the junction contained 7 bases not matched to a gene. In DNA form, the CDR3 reads TGTGCCAGCAGCCCAACGCGGGGGTCCACAGATACGCAGTATTTT. It specifies CASSPTRGSTDTQYF.

This chain uses TRBV2 with TRBJ2-7; tentative D call: TRBD1 (5 bases). Germline values: CDR1 SNHLY, CDR2 FYNNEI. The V gene lost 6 bases and the J gene lost 0 bases, with 12 bases spanning the gap. This CDR3 spans 14 amino acids. CDR3 residues: CASSADRNSYEQYF. The DNA for the CDR3 is TGTGCCAGCAGCGCCGACAGAAACTCCTACGAGCAGTACTTC.

This chain connects TRBV25-1 to TRBJ1-1; D remains ambiguous. Trimming left V 3 bases short and J 7 bases short, with 15 bases between. The germline V gene has CDR1 MGHDK and CDR2 SYGVNS. The CDR3 length is 14 residues. The CDR3 coding sequence is TGTGCCAGCAGTGATGCGGTCGTGGGTGGTGAAGCTTTCTTT. This sequence encodes CASSDAVVGGEAFF.

This chain links TRBV23-1 with TRBJ1-2; 9 bases line up with TRBD1. TRBV23-1 is treated as an ORF (open reading frame) with a function not yet certain. This CDR3 spans 21 amino acids. Trimming took 10 bases from V and 2 from J; bases not matched to a gene: 29. The CDR3 protein is CATAKGRDRELTSRSNYGYTF. DNA of the CDR3: TGCGCCACAGCAAAGGGGCGGGACAGGGAACTAACCTCGAGGTCAAACTATGGCTACACCTTC.

This chain connects TRBV5-4 to TRBJ1-1; D is perhaps TRBD1 (5 bases). The CDR3 extends over 16 amino acids. V was trimmed by 1 base and J by 5 bases, leaving 18 bases between them. Germline CDR1 is SGHNT and CDR2 is YYREEE (reference sequence). The DNA of the CDR3 is TGTGCCAGCAGCTTGTCGGTGGGGACTGTATGGACTGAAGCTTTCTTT. It encodes CASSLSVGTVWTEAFF.

The chain uses TRBV15 and TRBJ2-7, with TRBD2 matching 8 bases. J was trimmed by 5 bases and V by 4 bases; bases with no gene match: 13. CDR1 and CDR2 from the germline V gene are LNHNV and YYDKDF (reference sequence). The CDR3 length is 16 residues. CDR3 in amino acids: CATSKIRVAGFDEQYF. The CDR3 DNA reads as TGTGCCACCAGCAAGATCAGGGTAGCGGGATTCGACGAGCAGTACTTC.

The chain recombines TRBV7-6 with TRBJ2-1, with no clear D. Germline V CDR1 and CDR2: SGHVS, FNYEAQ. The CDR3 runs 14 residues. Trimming stripped 4 bases from V and 5 bases from J, with 12 bases between. CDR3 amino acids: CASSSENRDNEQFF. The CDR3 coding sequence is TGTGCCAGCAGCTCGGAAAACAGAGACAATGAGCAGTTCTTC.

V gene TRBV7-6 combines with J gene TRBJ1-2; unclear D gene. CDR1 SGHVS and CDR2 FNYEAQ come from the germline V gene. The CDR3 length is 15 residues. V was shortened by 1 base and J by 8 bases, with 17 bases between the two germline ends. As DNA, the CDR3 is TGTGCCAGCAGCTTAGTACCGATGGAGGTAGAGGGCTACACCTTC. It yields the protein CASSLVPMEVEGYTF. Drawing the rest from reference TRBV7-6 and TRBJ1-2, the complete variable domain is GAGVSQSPRYKVTKRGQDVALRCDPISGHVSLYWYRQALGQGPEFLTYFNYEAQQDKSGLPNDRFSAERPEGSISTLTIQRTEQRDSAMYRCASSLVPMEVEGYTFGSGTRLTVV.

V is TRBV7-2 and J is TRBJ2-7; 7 bases fit TRBD2. CDR1 is SGHTA, CDR2 FQGNSA, per germline. This CDR3 is built from 14 residues. With V trimmed by 1 base and J by 3 bases, 3 bases remained unmatched. CDR3 region: CASSLGLAGYEQYF. CDR3 nucleotides: TGTGCCAGCAGCTTAGGACTAGCTGGCTACGAGCAGTACTTC. Based on the CDR3 plus reference TRBV7-2 and TRBJ2-7, the full variable domain is GAGVSQSPSNKVTEKGKDVELRCDPISGHTALYWYRQSLGQGLEFLIYFQGNSAPDKSGLPSDRFSAERTGGSVSTLTIQRTQQEDSAVYLCASSLGLAGYEQYFGPGTRLTVT.